This passage covers 10 T cell receptor beta chains from one sample sequenced in a study of blood T cell repertoires in COVID-19. Sequenced by immunoSEQ multiplex PCR; TCRdb stores in-frame clones only, minus some. This table has under 250,000 clones, roughly 84% appearing once. The sequencing input was peripheral blood. These receptors were obtained from a man aged 35 to 55 with acute or convalescent COVID-19.

This clone has only a few counts. The J gene is TRBJ2-1, the V gene TRBV6-2 or TRBV6-3; 7 bases match TRBD2. Trimming cost V 2 bases and J 6 bases; bases outside gene matches: 4. The CDR3 has 14 residues. The germline V gene has CDR1 MNHEY and CDR2 SVGEGT. The CDR3 bases are TGTGCCAGCAGTTACAGCGGGAAGGGCAATGAGCAGTTCTTC. Protein sequence: CASSYSGKGNEQFF.

The chain recombines TRBV19 with TRBJ1-4; D is possibly TRBD1 (5 bases). CDR1 is LNHDA, CDR2 SQIVND, per germline (reference sequence). V dropped 6 bases and J dropped 0 bases, with 8 bases sitting between them. The CDR3 consists of 14 residues. The CDR3 DNA sequence: TGTGCCAGTAGGACAGTTGCAACTAATGAAAAACTGTTTTTT. Translation gives CASRTVATNEKLFF.

This clone has at least ten counts. The chain recombines TRBV15 with TRBJ1-6; 9 nucleotides match TRBD1. Trimming removed 3 bases from V and 9 bases from J; junction bases left unmatched: 6. The length of the CDR3 is 15 residues. Germline V lookup: CDR1 LNHNV, CDR2 YYDKDF (reference sequence). In DNA form, the CDR3 reads TGTGCCACCAGCAGGACTACAGGGGGCGGTTCACCCCTCCACTTT. This sequence encodes CATSRTTGGGSPLHF.

This clone was detected a few times. This chain uses TRBV4-1 with TRBJ1-6, with no clear D. The V gene lost 4 bases and the J gene lost 7 bases, with 11 bases spanning the gap. The CDR3 extends over 14 amino acids. Germline V gene data show CDR1 as MGHRA and CDR2 as YSYEKL. The CDR3 is CASSPQEFNSPLHF. CDR3 bases: TGCGCCAGCAGCCCCCAGGAATTCAATTCACCCCTCCACTTT.

The chain links TRBV4-2 to TRBJ1-1; the match to TRBD1 covers 7 bases. The CDR3 totals 18 residues. The V and J ends lost 4 bases and 5 bases, in that order; junction bases with no gene match: 19. Germline V gene lookup returns CDR1 LGHNA and CDR2 YNFKEQ. The CDR3 here is CASSLSDRDAFLRTEAFF. The CDR3 bases are TGTGCCAGCAGCCTATCCGACAGGGACGCCTTCCTGAGGACTGAAGCTTTCTTT.

This chain links TRBV4-2 with TRBJ2-2, with unresolved D. The CDR3 is made up of 12 amino acids. Germline V gene data show CDR1 as LGHNA and CDR2 as YNFKEQ. V gave up 3 bases and J gave up 6 bases, with 5 bases separating them. The CDR3 is CASSQGPGELFF. The CDR3 nucleotides read TGTGCCAGCAGCCAGGGCCCCGGGGAGCTGTTTTTT.

This clone was counted a single time. The gene calls are TRBV30 and TRBJ2-7, with D hard to call. Trimming shortened V by 2 bases and J by 4 bases, and 9 bases separated the two germline ends. The CDR3 runs 12 residues. Germline V gene data show CDR1 as GTSNPN and CDR2 as SVGIG (reference sequence). CDR3 sequence reads: CAWSTHPYEQYF. In DNA, the CDR3 is TGTGCCTGGAGTACTCATCCGTACGAGCAGTACTTC.

The chain recombines TRBV6-6 with TRBJ1-2; 10 positions agree with TRBD1. This CDR3 region has 16 residues. With V trimmed by 5 bases and J by 2 bases, 8 bases remained unmatched. Germline CDR1 and CDR2: MNHNY and SVGAGI (reference sequence). CDR3 bases: TGTGCCAGCAGTCTACTCGACAGGGGGCACAACTATGGCTACACCTTC. As protein: CASSLLDRGHNYGYTF.

This clone was recorded once. The J gene is TRBJ2-6, the V gene TRBV27, with D unresolved. Germline values: CDR1 MNHEY, CDR2 SMNVEV (reference sequence). The CDR3 covers 15 residues. Between the trimmed V and J ends, which lost 5 bases and 0 bases, there was a span of 8 bases. CDR3 region: CASSRDFSGANVLTF. CDR3 in DNA: TGTGCCAGCAGTAGAGATTTCTCTGGGGCCAACGTCCTGACTTTC. Looking up the rest from reference TRBV27 and TRBJ2-6 gives the full variable domain: EAQVTQNPRYLITVTGKKLTVTCSQNMNHEYMSWYRQDPGLGLRQIYYSMNVEVTDKGDVPEGYKVSRKEKRNFPLILESPSPNQTSLYFCASSRDFSGANVLTFGAGSRLTVL.

This clone was detected a few times. The chain links TRBV5-1 to TRBJ2-1; a possible D gene is TRBD2 (6 bases). The CDR3 runs 13 residues. Germline V gives CDR1 SGHRS, CDR2 YFSETQ. Trimming shortened V by 4 bases and J by 6 bases, and 11 bases separated the two germline ends. Written as DNA, the CDR3 is TGCGCCAGCAGCCCCGTCGGGAGCAATGAGCAGTTCTTC. This codes for CASSPVGSNEQFF.